Listed here are 24 T cell receptor beta chains from one sample, sequenced in a study of T cell repertoires in cytomegalovirus infection. Each CDR3 protein is one row after TCRdb ran MiXCR on the reads. This sample has approximately 280,000 distinct CDR3 sequences, with about 20% found just once. Their antigens are not known. The sample in question was cultured PBMCs, obtained from culture after CMV antigen stimulation. These receptors originate from a human donor in good health (CMV status not recorded). Some clones in this sample may be carry-over from other donors' samples.

The rearrangement joins TRBV29-1 to TRBJ1-2; D uncertain. This CDR3 spans 10 amino acids. The ends were cut back, 5 bases at V and 8 bases at J, with 9 bases in the middle. Per the germline V gene, CDR1 is SQVTM and CDR2 is ANQGSEA. In DNA form, the CDR3 reads TGCAGCGTTTTCATCCGAGGCTACACCTTC. The encoded protein is CSVFIRGYTF.

This clonotype was seen a handful of times. The chain joins TRBV27 to TRBJ2-3, with 8 bases lining up with TRBD2. Germline assignment: CDR1 MNHEY and CDR2 SMNVEV (reference sequence). Trimming took 8 bases from V and 2 from J; bases not matched to a gene: 9. The CDR3 spans 15 residues. CDR3: CASFSLAEVTDTQYF. The CDR3 DNA follows: TGTGCCAGCTTCTCACTAGCGGAGGTCACAGATACGCAGTATTTT.

The chain links TRBV11-2 to TRBJ2-1; unclear D gene. The CDR3 sequence is 13 residues long. V dropped 4 bases and J dropped 1 base, with 5 bases sitting between them. The germline CDR1 and CDR2 sequences are SGHAT and FQNNGV. The CDR3 DNA reads TGTGCCAGCAGCTCCGCATCCTACAATGAGCAGTTCTTC. This gives the protein CASSSASYNEQFF.

This clonotype was seen repeatedly, ten times or more. CDR3 DNA: TGTGCCAGCAGCTTAGATGGGCTAGCGGGAGCAAGGTTCTTC. Amino acid sequence: CASSLDGLAGARFF. The J gene is TRBJ2-1, the V gene TRBV7-8; TRBD2 matches 10 bases. This CDR3 has 14 amino acids. From germline, CDR1 is SGHVS and CDR2 FQNEAQ. V trimming: 1 base; J trimming: 15 bases; junction bases outside the gene matches: 9.

This clonotype was detected ten times or more. The rearrangement links TRBV29-1 to TRBJ2-3; a weak D match, TRBD1 (5 bases). CDR1 is SQVTM and CDR2 is ANQGSEA in the germline V gene. The ends were cut back, 0 bases at V and 1 base at J, with 14 bases in the middle. This CDR3 contains 16 residues. The CDR3, as DNA: TGCAGCGTTGAAGATCAGATTGCCAGGGGCACAGATACGCAGTATTTT. It codes for CSVEDQIARGTDTQYF.

There are a few counts of this clonotype. This chain joins TRBV4-1 and TRBJ2-7; 7 bases agree with TRBD1. The CDR3 is made up of 15 amino acids. Germline lookup yields CDR1 MGHRA and CDR2 YSYEKL. CDR3 nucleotides: TGCGCCAGCAGTCAAGAGTGGGGACAGCAATACGAGCAGTACGTC. Translated, it gives CASSQEWGQQYEQYV.

This clonotype was counted between two and nine times. The rearrangement uses TRBV4-2 and TRBJ2-2, with a tentative D call TRBD2 (5 bases). Germline CDR1 reads LGHNA; CDR2 reads YNFKEQ. The V gene lost 4 bases and the J gene lost 5 bases, with 8 bases spanning the gap. CDR3 size: 13 residues. Here the CDR3 DNA reads TGTGCCAGCAGCCCAACTAGAACCGGGGAGCTGTTTTTT. Protein: CASSPTRTGELFF.

The rearrangement uses TRBV6-2 or TRBV6-3 and TRBJ2-5, with 13 bases identical to TRBD2. Per germline, CDR1 MNHEY and CDR2 SVGEGT. The CDR3 is 19 residues long. V lost 2 bases to trimming and J lost 4 bases; unmatched junction nucleotides: 13. CDR3 sequence (DNA): TGTGCCAGCAGTTACAACTCGGGAGGACTAGCGGGAGTTGGAGAGACCCAGTACTTC. This gives the protein CASSYNSGGLAGVGETQYF.

V gene TRBV12-3 or TRBV12-4 combines with J gene TRBJ2-7; the D gene is possibly TRBD1 (6 bases). With 7 bases removed from V and 4 bases from J, the gap between germline ends came to 17 bases. This CDR3 is 14 amino acids long. The CDR3 is CASTSLSQGYEQYF. In DNA, the CDR3 is TGTGCCAGCACTAGCCTATCCCAGGGGTACGAGCAGTACTTC.

Many counts were recorded for this clonotype. The chain carries TRBV7-2 and TRBJ2-5, with 9 nucleotides matching TRBD1. The CDR3 runs to 14 residues. CDR1 is SGHTA, CDR2 FQGNSA, per germline. The V and J ends lost 4 bases and 4 bases, in that order; junction bases with no gene match: 4. The CDR3 reads CASSSYRGRETQYF. CDR3 DNA sequence: TGTGCCAGCAGCTCTTACAGGGGGCGAGAGACCCAGTACTTC.

This clonotype turned up a few times. The CDR3 loop reads CASVGTGRQGANVLTF. CDR3 bases: TGTGCCAGCGTTGGGACAGGGAGGCAAGGGGCCAACGTCCTGACTTTC. The chain uses TRBV5-4 and TRBJ2-6, with TRBD1 matching 9 bases. From germline, CDR1 is SGHNT and CDR2 YYREEE (reference sequence). The V gene end was trimmed by 7 bases and the J gene end by 4 bases; junction bases not matched to a gene: 9. The CDR3 length is 16 residues.

This clonotype was picked up many times. The chain links TRBV12-3 or TRBV12-4 to TRBJ2-5; tentatively, D is TRBD1 (5 bases). The CDR3 covers 13 residues. Trimming left V 4 bases short and J 5 bases short, with 11 bases between. The CDR3 DNA sequence: TGTGCCAGCAGTTCAAGGGGAAGGGAGACCCAGTACTTC. It translates to CASSSRGRETQYF.

There are a few counts of this clonotype. The J gene is TRBJ1-1, the V gene TRBV10-2, with a weak D call TRBD1 (5 bases). Deletions cut 7 bases from V and 0 bases from J, with 12 bases between. The CDR3 totals 14 residues. The V gene's germline CDR1 is WSHSY and CDR2 SAAADI. CDR3 in DNA: TGCGCCAGCACCCCAGGGTACTTGAACACTGAAGCTTTCTTT. Protein sequence: CASTPGYLNTEAFF.

This clonotype was observed a few times. This chain links TRBV7-2 with TRBJ2-3; no firm D call. The CDR3 loop spans 14 amino acids. V shed 1 base and J shed 4 bases, with 9 bases lying between them. Looked up from germline, CDR1 is SGHTA and CDR2 is FQGNSA. The CDR3 here is CASSLGNGPDTQYF. In nucleotides, the CDR3 is TGTGCCAGCAGCTTAGGAAACGGCCCAGATACGCAGTATTTT.

This clonotype was picked up many times. CDR3 nucleotides: TGTGCCAGCAGCTTTCGGCCAATCTTCTCCTACAATGAGCAGTTCTTC. It yields the protein CASSFRPIFSYNEQFF. J is TRBJ2-1 and V is TRBV7-6; D uncertain. There are 16 residues in the CDR3. V lost 3 bases, J lost 0 bases, and 12 bases lay in between. CDR1 is SGHVS, CDR2 FNYEAQ, per germline.

The chain carries TRBV6-5 and TRBJ2-1, with D unclear. The CDR3 is 16 residues long. Germline loops: CDR1 MNHEY, CDR2 SVGAGI. Trimming shortened V by 10 bases and J by 0 bases, and 19 bases separated the two germline ends. The CDR3 loop is CATRFSYILSYNEQFF. The DNA of the CDR3 is TGTGCCACCCGTTTTAGCTATATTCTCTCCTACAATGAGCAGTTCTTC.

The CDR3 bases are TGTGCCAGCAGCCCCTCTGGGGGAGGCCCAGAGACCCAGTACTTC. Its protein is CASSPSGGGPETQYF. The chain employs TRBV12-3 or TRBV12-4 and TRBJ2-5; D perhaps matches TRBD2 (6 bases). Trimming left V 6 bases short and J 4 bases short, with 18 bases between. The length of the CDR3 is 15 residues.

The rearrangement joins TRBV9 to TRBJ1-4, with TRBD1 identical over 9 bases. Germline V gene sequence: CDR1 SGDLS, CDR2 YYNGEE. The CDR3 contains 14 residues. V lost 2 bases and J lost 7; bases outside the gene matches: 3. For the CDR3, the DNA is TGTGCCAGCAGCGTGGGACAGGGAAGTGAAAAACTGTTTTTT. Residues: CASSVGQGSEKLFF. The full variable domain, its missing parts supplied by reference TRBV9 and TRBJ1-4, is DSGVTQTPKHLITATGQRVTLRCSPRSGDLSVYWYQQSLDQGLQFLIQYYNGEERAKGNILERFSAQQFPDLHSELNLSSLELGDSALYFCASSVGQGSEKLFFGSGTQLSVL.

This clonotype was seen repeatedly, ten times or more. The rearrangement uses TRBV11-3 and TRBJ1-1; unclear D gene. V shed 6 bases and J shed 2 bases, with 10 bases lying between them. The germline V gene encodes CDR1 SGHNT and CDR2 YENEEA. This CDR3 is built from 13 residues. The CDR3 region has the DNA TGTGCCAGCAGTTTTGCCAGTAACACTGAAGCTTTCTTT. Amino acids: CASSFASNTEAFF.

This clonotype was counted a few times. The rearrangement joins TRBV6-2 or TRBV6-3 to TRBJ2-1; D unresolved. This CDR3 is built from 16 residues. The ends were cut back, 5 bases at V and 4 bases at J, with 18 bases in the middle. Germline loops: CDR1 MNHEY, CDR2 SVGEGT. The CDR3 DNA sequence: TGTGCCAGCAGTCTCACATCTCCTCCCCGTTACAATGAGCAGTTCTTC. It is translated as CASSLTSPPRYNEQFF.

The J gene is TRBJ2-4, the V gene TRBV6-6; D uncertain. CDR3 size: 15 residues. The ends were cut back, 0 bases at V and 0 bases at J, with 6 bases in the middle. The V gene's germline CDR1 is MNHNY and CDR2 SVGAGI (reference sequence). The CDR3 DNA follows: TGTGCCAGCAGTTACTCCCTCGTAGCCAAAAACATTCAGTACTTC. It specifies CASSYSLVAKNIQYF.

This clonotype was recorded at least ten times. The chain couples TRBV7-9 to TRBJ1-5; D is ambiguous. V lost 0 bases, J lost 4 bases, and 7 bases lay in between. Germline CDR1 SEHNR, CDR2 FQNEAQ (reference sequence). The CDR3 has 14 residues. This chain's CDR3 is CASSLATQNQPQHF. CDR3 sequence (DNA): TGTGCCAGCAGCTTAGCGACCCAGAATCAGCCCCAGCATTTT.

There are a few counts of this clonotype. CDR3 residues: CATSGVSSGRNEQFF. In DNA, the CDR3 is TGTGCCACCAGTGGGGTGAGTAGCGGGCGGAATGAGCAGTTCTTC. The chain uses TRBV24-1 and TRBJ2-1; 7 nucleotides align to TRBD2. V lost 5 bases to trimming and J lost 7 bases; unmatched junction nucleotides: 10. The germline V gene has CDR1 KGHDR and CDR2 SFDVKD. This CDR3 region has 15 residues.

V gene TRBV20-1 combines with J gene TRBJ1-2; no reliable D call. Trimming shortened V by 1 base and J by 2 bases, and 8 bases separated the two germline ends. The CDR3 extends over 13 amino acids. Germline V lookup: CDR1 DFQATT, CDR2 SNEGSKA (reference sequence). The CDR3 DNA is TGCAGTGCTAGAGTAGGCAGCAACTATGGCTACACCTTC. It encodes CSARVGSNYGYTF.